The present T cell receptor beta chain was sequenced within a study of T cells in Graves' hyperthyroidism and ophthalmopathy. Whole-study results and caveats: Ophthalmopathy, which appeared later, was predicted by the model a median approximately 6 months before onset. A model built on 13 V-J features separated ophthalmopathy from stable hyperthyroidism.

The CDR3 regions of TCR beta were amplified from RNA transcripts. The study used the HTBI primer set for a first-round RT-PCR of the TCR CDR3. TCRdb called the multiplex PCR reads again in MiXCR, with one record for every CDR3 protein. This sample carries about 360,000 distinct CDR3 sequences, about a sixth of them seen once, and the ten largest clones take around 30%. The study enrolled patients aged 18 to 65 with newly diagnosed hyperthyroidism of under 2 months' duration. Uncontrolled infection, other autoimmune disease, pregnancy or lactation disqualified patients from enrolment. This clonotype has only a few counts. Its antigen is unknown. Unmatched junction bases numbered 9, after V lost 0 bases and J lost 0 bases. Germline lookup yields CDR1 LGHNA and CDR2 YNFKEQ. The CDR3 runs 19 residues.

The sequence came from a young woman with Graves' hyperthyroidism that later progressed to Graves' ophthalmopathy. The gene calls are TRBV4-2 and TRBJ2-3, with 10 bases identical to TRBD2. What was sequenced was blood. The CDR3 protein is CASSQDLGLAAKSTDTQYF. Written as DNA, the CDR3 is TGTGCCAGCAGCCAAGATCTAGGACTAGCGGCCAAAAGCACAGATACGCAGTATTTT.